The present T cell receptor (beta chain) was sequenced within a study of T-cell memory formation after mild COVID-19. CDR3 length: 14 amino acids. Deletions cut 6 bases from V and 8 bases from J, with 16 bases between. Germline CDR1 reads MNHEY; CDR2 reads SMNVEV (reference sequence). TCRdb redid the calling of the 5' RACE reads with MiXCR, one entry per CDR3 protein. The sample lists 380,000 or so distinct CDR3 sequences, around 15% occurring once. Material: PBMCs or a T cell subset sorted from them (not recorded which). The rearrangement links TRBV27 to TRBJ1-4; possible D gene TRBD1, 5 bases. The source of this sequence is a man younger than 35 who had mild COVID-19 (a few samples of this study predate the infection). Cell type and time point are not known. CDR3 sequence reads: CASRPGYRYEKLFF. The CDR3 DNA reads as TGTGCCAGCAGACCAGGGTATAGGTACGAAAAACTGTTTTTT. The variable domain in full, completed from reference TRBV27 and TRBJ1-4, reads EAQVTQNPRYLITVTGKKLTVTCSQNMNHEYMSWYRQDPGLGLRQIYYSMNVEVTDKGDVPEGYKVSRKEKRNFPLILESPSPNQTSLYFCASRPGYRYEKLFFGSGTQLSVL.